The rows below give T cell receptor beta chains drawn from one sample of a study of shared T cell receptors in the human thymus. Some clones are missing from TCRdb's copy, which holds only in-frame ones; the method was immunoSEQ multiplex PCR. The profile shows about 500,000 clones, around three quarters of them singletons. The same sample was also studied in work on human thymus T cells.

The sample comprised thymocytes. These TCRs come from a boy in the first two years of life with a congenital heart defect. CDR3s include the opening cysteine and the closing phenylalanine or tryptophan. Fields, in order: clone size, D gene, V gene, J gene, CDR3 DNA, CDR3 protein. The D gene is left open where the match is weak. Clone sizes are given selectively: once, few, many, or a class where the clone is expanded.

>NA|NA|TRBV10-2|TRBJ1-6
TGCGCCAGCAGTGTTCGGACGGGGGGCTCACCCCTCCACTTT
CASSVRTGGSPLHF
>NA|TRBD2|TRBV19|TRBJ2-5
TGTGCCAGTAGTACCGGGACTAGCGGGAGGATCGAGACCCAGTACTTC
CASSTGTSGRIETQYF
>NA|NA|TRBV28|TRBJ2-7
TGTGCCAGCAGCTCCCAAATCGACAGGTGGTCCTACGAGCAGTACTTC
CASSSQIDRWSYEQYF
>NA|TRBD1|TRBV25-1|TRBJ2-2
TGTGCCAGCAGTCCGCTCCCAGACAGGGGCAACACCGGGGAGCTGTTTTTT
CASSPLPDRGNTGELFF
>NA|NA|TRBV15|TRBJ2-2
TGTGCCACCAGCAGAGATTGGGGGGTGAACACCGGGGAGCTGTTTTTT
CATSRDWGVNTGELFF
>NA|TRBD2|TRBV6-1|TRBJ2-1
TGTGCCAGCAGTGATACAGGATTGGGGGGACTAGCGGGAGGCCGGGAGCAGTTCTTC
CASSDTGLGGLAGGREQFF
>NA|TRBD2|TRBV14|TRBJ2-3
TGTGCCAGCAGCCCTCTCGCGGTGTCTGAGCGGGAGCCCCCTAGCACAGATACGCAGTATTTT
CASSPLAVSEREPPSTDTQYF
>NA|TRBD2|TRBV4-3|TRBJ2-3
TGCGCCAGCAGCCAAGATCTAGCGGGAGCGGGGGCAGATACGCAGTATTTT
CASSQDLAGAGADTQYF
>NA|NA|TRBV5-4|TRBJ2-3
TGTGCCAGCAGCTTTCAGGGAAGCACAGATACGCAGTATTTT
CASSFQGSTDTQYF
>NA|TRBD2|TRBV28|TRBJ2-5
TGTGCCAGCAGGGCAAGCGGGAGGTTCCAAGAGACCCAGTACTTC
CASRASGRFQETQYF
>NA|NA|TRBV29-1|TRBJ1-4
TGCAGCGTTGAAGATCCCCAAGCACCTCTTGCAACTAATGAAAAACTGTTTTTT
CSVEDPQAPLATNEKLFF
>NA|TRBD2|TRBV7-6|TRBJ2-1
TGTGCCAGCAGCTTTTCGGGAGGGCCCAATGAGCAGTTCTTC
CASSFSGGPNEQFF
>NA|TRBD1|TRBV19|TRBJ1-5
TGTGCCAGTGTTGGACAGGGTGACAGGCCCCAGCATTTT
CASVGQGDRPQHF
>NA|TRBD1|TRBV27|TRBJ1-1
TGTGCCAGCAGATACAGGGGGAACACTGAAGCTTTCTTT
CASRYRGNTEAFF
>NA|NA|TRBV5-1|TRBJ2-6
TGCGCCAGCAGCGCCACGGGGAGGTGGTCCTCTGGGGCCAACGTCCTGACTTTC
CASSATGRWSSGANVLTF
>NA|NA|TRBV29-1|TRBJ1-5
TGCAGCGCGACACAGGGTAGCGGCAATCAGCCCCAGCATTTT
CSATQGSGNQPQHF
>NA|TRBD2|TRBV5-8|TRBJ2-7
TGTGCCAGCAGCCTAGCGGATAGCTCCTACGAGCAGTACTTC
CASSLADSSYEQYF
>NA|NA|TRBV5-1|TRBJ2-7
TGCGCCAGCAGCTTGGGGCGGTCGGGAACCCACTACGAGCAGTACTTC
CASSLGRSGTHYEQYF
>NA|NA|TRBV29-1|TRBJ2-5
TGCAGCGTTGGGGGGGTAGAGACCCAGTACTTC
CSVGGVETQYF
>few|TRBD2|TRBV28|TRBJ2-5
TGTGCCAGCAGCCAAGGGACTAGCGGGAGCGAGACCCAGTACTTC
CASSQGTSGSETQYF
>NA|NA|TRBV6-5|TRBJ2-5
TGTGCCAGCAGCGACTACAGGGTAGGGCAAGAGACCCAGTACTTC
CASSDYRVGQETQYF
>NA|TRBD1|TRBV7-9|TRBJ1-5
TGTGCCAGCAGTAGGGGGCCTAATCAGCCCCAGCATTTT
CASSRGPNQPQHF
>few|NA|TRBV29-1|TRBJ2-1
TGCAGCGCTTTGACAGGCCCTTCGGGCAATGAGCAGTTCTTC
CSALTGPSGNEQFF
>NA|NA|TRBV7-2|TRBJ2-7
TGTGCCAGCAGCTTAGGGATAAGCGAGTCATCGTACGAGCAGTACTTC
CASSLGISESSYEQYF
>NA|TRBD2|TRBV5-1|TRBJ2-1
TGCGCCAGCAGCTTGGAGACTAGCGGGTCCCACAATGAGCAGTTCTTC
CASSLETSGSHNEQFF
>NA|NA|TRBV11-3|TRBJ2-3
TGTGCCAGCAGCTTAGGGCCTAGGCGATCAGCAGATACGCAGTATTTT
CASSLGPRRSADTQYF
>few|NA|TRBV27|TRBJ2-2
TGTGCCAGCAGTTTAGCCCCAGGGACCGGGGAGCTGTTTTTT
CASSLAPGTGELFF
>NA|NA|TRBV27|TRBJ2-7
TGTGCCACCTCAGGGGCAGGGACCTACGAGCAGTACTTC
CATSGAGTYEQYF
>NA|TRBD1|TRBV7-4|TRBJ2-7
TGTGCCAGCAGCTCGGGACAGGCGATCTACGAGCAGTACTTC
CASSSGQAIYEQYF
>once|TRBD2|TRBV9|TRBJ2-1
TGTGCCAGCAGCGTGGAATCTAGCGGCTCCTACAATGAGCAGTTCTTC
CASSVESSGSYNEQFF
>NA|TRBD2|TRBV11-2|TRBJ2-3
TGTGCCAGCAGCCAAATTACTAGCGGGGAAGATACGCAGTATTTT
CASSQITSGEDTQYF
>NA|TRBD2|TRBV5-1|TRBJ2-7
TGCGCCAGCAGCTCGGGACTAGCGGGAGGTCCCTACGAGCAGTACTTC
CASSSGLAGGPYEQYF
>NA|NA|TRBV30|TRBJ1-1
TGTGCCTGGATTATACGGACATTAAGGAACACTGAAGCTTTCTTT
CAWIIRTLRNTEAFF
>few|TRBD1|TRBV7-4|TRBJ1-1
TGTGCCAGCAGGGGGGACAGGTTGAACACTGAAGCTTTCTTT
CASRGDRLNTEAFF
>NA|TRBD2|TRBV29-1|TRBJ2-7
TGCAGCTACCTGGGGGCGGGAGGGCCGGGCGAGCAGTACTTC
CSYLGAGGPGEQYF
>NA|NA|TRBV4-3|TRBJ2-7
TGCGCCAGCAGCCAAGATAGTCTAGCTCCCTACGAGCAGTACTTC
CASSQDSLAPYEQYF
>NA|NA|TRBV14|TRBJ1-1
TGTGCCAGCAGCCCCCGCCTGGCGGTCCGGGGCACTGAAGCTTTCTTT
CASSPRLAVRGTEAFF
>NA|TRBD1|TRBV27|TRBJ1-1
TGTGCCAGCAGTCGGAGGGGACAGGGGAACACTGAAGCTTTCTTT
CASSRRGQGNTEAFF
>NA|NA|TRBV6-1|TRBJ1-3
TGTGCCAGCAGTGAGGATCGGGGACTGGGAAACACCATATATTTT
CASSEDRGLGNTIYF
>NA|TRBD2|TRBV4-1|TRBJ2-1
TGCGCCAGCAGCCAAGAAATGACTAGCGGGAGTTTGGGAGATGAGCAGTTCTTC
CASSQEMTSGSLGDEQFF
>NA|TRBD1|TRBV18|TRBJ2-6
TGTGCCAGCTCATCCGCCGGGACAGTCAACTCTGGGGCCAACGTCCTGACTTTC
CASSSAGTVNSGANVLTF
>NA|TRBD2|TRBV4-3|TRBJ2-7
TGCGCCAGCAGCCCGGGACTAGCGGGTTCTTCCTACGAGCAGTACTTC
CASSPGLAGSSYEQYF
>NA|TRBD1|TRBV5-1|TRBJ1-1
TGCGCCAGTAATGCCCGGGACAGGGGGCAAGGTGAAGCTTTCTTT
CASNARDRGQGEAFF
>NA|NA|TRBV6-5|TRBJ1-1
TGTGCCAGCAGTTACGAGGGAATGAACACTGAAGCTTTCTTT
CASSYEGMNTEAFF
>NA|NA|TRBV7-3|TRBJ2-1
TGTGCCAGCAGCTCCGGGCGGGATACCTACAATGAGCAGTTCTTC
CASSSGRDTYNEQFF
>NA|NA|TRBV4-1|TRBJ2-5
TGCGCCAGCAGCCAAGATAGGGGCCCCCGAAGAGAGACCCAGTACTTC
CASSQDRGPRRETQYF
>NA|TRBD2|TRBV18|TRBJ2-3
TGTGCCAGCTCACCCAGGACAGGATGGCGGGAGGGCCCAGATACGCAGTATTTT
CASSPRTGWREGPDTQYF
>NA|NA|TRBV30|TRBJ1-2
TGTGCCTGGAGTGGGCAAAACTATGGCTACACCTTC
CAWSGQNYGYTF